Described below is a single TCR beta chain sequence and its context. This sample was taken from a study of blood T cell repertoires in COVID-19. Looking at the study overall: Samples taken during acute and convalescent COVID-19 were collected in the United States, Italy and Spain. Nucleic acid was either cDNA or gDNA, and it came from T cells, B-cell-depleted T cells, or PBMCs.

Per the original methods: Reference gene primer amplification gave nucleated cell count estimates. Repertoires were generated with immunoSEQ multiplex PCR, while TCRdb's copy carries only in-frame clones and drops some. V, J and clone size reflect that table, while D and trimming were determined from the DNA. The table has 150,000 to 200,000 clones, about four fifths seen once. This TCR was sampled from a woman of 80 years or more with acute or convalescent COVID-19. The specimen was peripheral blood.

The CDR3 DNA is TGCAGCGTTGATGACTTCACAGGGGTCGGCTACACCTTC. Residues: CSVDDFTGVGYTF. J is TRBJ1-2 and V is TRBV29-1, with 7 bases aligning to TRBD1. With 3 bases clipped from V and 8 bases from J, the junction kept 9 bases outside the gene matches. The length of the CDR3 is 13 residues. Germline lookup yields CDR1 SQVTM and CDR2 ANQGSEA.